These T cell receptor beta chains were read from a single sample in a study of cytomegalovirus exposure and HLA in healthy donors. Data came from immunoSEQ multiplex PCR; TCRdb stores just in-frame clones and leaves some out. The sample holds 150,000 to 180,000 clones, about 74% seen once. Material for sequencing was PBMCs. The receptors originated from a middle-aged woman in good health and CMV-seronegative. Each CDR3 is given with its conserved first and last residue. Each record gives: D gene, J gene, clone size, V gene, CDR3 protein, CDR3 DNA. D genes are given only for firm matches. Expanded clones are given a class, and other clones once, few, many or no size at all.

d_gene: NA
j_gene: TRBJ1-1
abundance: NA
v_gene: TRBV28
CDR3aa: CASSRSTGAYTEAFF
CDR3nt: TGTGCCAGCAGCCGAAGCACAGGCGCTTACACTGAAGCTTTCTTT

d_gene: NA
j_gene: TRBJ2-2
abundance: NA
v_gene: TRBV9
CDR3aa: CASSGGQNTGELFF
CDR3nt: TGTGCCAGCAGCGGCGGACAGAACACCGGGGAGCTGTTTTTT

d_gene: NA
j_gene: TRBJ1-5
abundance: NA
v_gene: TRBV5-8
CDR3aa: CASSQWRGQKYQPQHF
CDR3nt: TGTGCCAGCAGCCAATGGCGAGGGCAGAAATATCAGCCCCAGCATTTT

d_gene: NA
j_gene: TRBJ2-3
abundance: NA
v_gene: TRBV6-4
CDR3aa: CASSDGKGVEGTDTQYF
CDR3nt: TGTGCCAGCAGTGACGGAAAGGGGGTTGAGGGGACAGATACGCAGTATTTT

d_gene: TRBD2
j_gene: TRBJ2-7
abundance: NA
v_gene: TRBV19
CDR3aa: CASSIVGGSHYEQYF
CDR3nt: TGTGCCAGTAGTATAGTGGGCGGGAGTCACTACGAGCAGTACTTC

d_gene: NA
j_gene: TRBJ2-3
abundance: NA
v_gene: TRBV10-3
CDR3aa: CAISRATGDTQYF
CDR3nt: TGTGCCATCAGCAGGGCGACGGGAGATACGCAGTATTTT

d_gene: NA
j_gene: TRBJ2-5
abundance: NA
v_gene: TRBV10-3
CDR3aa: CAISESTQGETQYF
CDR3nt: TGTGCCATCAGTGAGTCGACCCAGGGGGAGACCCAGTACTTC

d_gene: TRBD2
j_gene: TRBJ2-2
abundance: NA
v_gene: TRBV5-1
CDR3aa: CASRPRRTSGGGTGELFF
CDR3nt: TGCGCCAGCCGCCCCCGCAGGACTAGCGGGGGAGGCACCGGGGAGCTGTTTTTT

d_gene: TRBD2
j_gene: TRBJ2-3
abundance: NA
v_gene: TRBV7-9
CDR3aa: CASSSPAGLFTDTQYF
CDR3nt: TGTGCCAGCAGCTCCCCAGCGGGACTATTCACAGATACGCAGTATTTT

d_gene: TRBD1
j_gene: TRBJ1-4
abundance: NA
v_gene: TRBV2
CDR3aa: CASSKGDRNEKLFF
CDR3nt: TGTGCCAGCAGTAAGGGGGACAGGAATGAAAAACTGTTTTTT

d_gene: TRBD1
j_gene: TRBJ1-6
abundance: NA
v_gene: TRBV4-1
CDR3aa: CASSQEIQGASNSPLHF
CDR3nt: TGCGCCAGCAGCCAAGAGATACAGGGGGCGAGTAATTCACCCCTCCACTTT

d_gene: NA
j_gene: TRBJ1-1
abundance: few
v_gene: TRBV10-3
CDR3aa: CATRGLTATEAFF
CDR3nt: TGTGCCACCCGAGGTCTCACCGCCACTGAAGCTTTCTTT